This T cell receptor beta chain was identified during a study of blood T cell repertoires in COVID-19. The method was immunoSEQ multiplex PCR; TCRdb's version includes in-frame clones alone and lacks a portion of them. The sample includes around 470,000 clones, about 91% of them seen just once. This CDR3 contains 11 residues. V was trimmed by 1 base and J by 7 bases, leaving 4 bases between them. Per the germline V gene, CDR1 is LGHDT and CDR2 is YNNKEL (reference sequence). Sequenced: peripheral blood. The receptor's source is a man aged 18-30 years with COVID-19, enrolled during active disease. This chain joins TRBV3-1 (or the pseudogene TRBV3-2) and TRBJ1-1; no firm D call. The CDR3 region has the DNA TGTGCCAGCAGCCAAGGACATGAAGCTTTCTTT. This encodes CASSQGHEAFF.